The clone carrying this TCR beta chain was seen a few times. Its cognate antigen is unknown. Sample-barcoded 5' priming and a J-beta primer mix drove a second PCR of about 6 to 12 cycles. One entry per CDR3 protein, called by TCRdb with MiXCR from the 5' RACE reads. This sample has approximately 1.5 million distinct CDR3 sequences, with approximately 42% found just once. V trimming: 6 bases; J trimming: 5 bases; junction bases outside the gene matches: 6. The CDR3 length is 13 residues. Germline V gene lookup returns CDR1 MNHEY and CDR2 SMNVEV (reference sequence). These data originate in a study of blood T cells in healthy people across ages. Study-wide results and limits: Estimates drawn from one million T cells were deemed to understate diversity. Greater diversity and more naive CD4+ cells were seen in long-lived donors than in aged donors.

Donation came from healthy Caucasian individuals in Russia who were aged roughly 6 to 95. Each sample provided at least 6 micrograms of extracted total RNA. The sequenced sample was blood. This TCR was recovered from a young woman in good health. The rearrangement links TRBV27 to TRBJ1-1; 7 nucleotides match TRBD1. CDR3 sequence (DNA): TGTGCCAGCAGCTGGGACAGTAAGACTGAAGCTTTCTTT. Amino acid sequence: CASSWDSKTEAFF.